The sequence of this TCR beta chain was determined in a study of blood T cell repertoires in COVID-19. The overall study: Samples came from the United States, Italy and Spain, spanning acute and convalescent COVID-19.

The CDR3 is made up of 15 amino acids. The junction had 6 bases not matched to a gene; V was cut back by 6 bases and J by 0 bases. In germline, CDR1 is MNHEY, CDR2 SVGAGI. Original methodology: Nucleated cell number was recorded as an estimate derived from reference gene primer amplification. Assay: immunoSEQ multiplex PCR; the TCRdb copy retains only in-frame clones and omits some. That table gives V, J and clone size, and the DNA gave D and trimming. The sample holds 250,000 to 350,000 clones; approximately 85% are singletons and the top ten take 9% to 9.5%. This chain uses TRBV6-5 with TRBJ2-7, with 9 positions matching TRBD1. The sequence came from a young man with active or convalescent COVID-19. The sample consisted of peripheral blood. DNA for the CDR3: TGTGCCAGCAGGGGACAGGGCGTCAGCTCCTACGAGCAGTACTTC. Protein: CASRGQGVSSYEQYF.